This T cell receptor (beta chain) was sequenced in a study of OX40 agonist ivuxolimab in advanced cancers. Overall study context: All patients had ivuxolimab intravenously every 2 weeks at 0.01 to 10 mg/kg. Eligibility admitted prior anti-PD-1, anti-PD-L1 or anti-CTLA-4 therapy; about 42% had some. Study observations and caveats: Expanded clones were, on average, more numerous in CD8+ T cells than in CD4+.

On this clone itself: Its antigen is unidentified.

The CDR3 consists of 14 residues. Germline CDR1 and CDR2: SGHRS and YFSETQ. The V end lost 0 bases, the J end lost 0 bases, and 6 bases lay between the germline ends. Assay: immunoSEQ multiplex PCR; the TCRdb copy retains only in-frame clones and omits some. Of tens of thousands of clones listed, around 88% are singletons. The chain links TRBV5-1 to TRBJ1-2; D gene uncertain. This sample comprised CD4+ or CD8+ T cells sorted from blood, obtained in a trial of the OX40 agonist ivuxolimab. The receptor's source is an adult with an advanced solid tumor such as melanoma, head and neck, liver or kidney cancer. CDR3 protein: CASSLVEANYGYTF. In DNA, the CDR3 is TGCGCCAGCAGCTTGGTGGAGGCTAACTATGGCTACACCTTC.